The present entry profiles one T cell receptor (beta chain) with its context. The data derive from a study of OX40 agonist ivuxolimab in advanced cancers. The germline CDR1 and CDR2 sequences are SNHLY and FYNNEI. The CDR3 is made up of 14 amino acids. Trimming stripped 6 bases from V and 4 bases from J, with 12 bases between. TCRdb's copy holds only in-frame clones and misses some; the assay was immunoSEQ multiplex PCR. The sample lists tens of thousands of clones, roughly 87% seen once, with under 1.5% in the top ten. This TCR was recovered from an adult with an advanced solid tumor such as melanoma, head and neck, liver or kidney cancer. Material: CD4+ or CD8+ T cells sorted from blood, obtained in a trial of the OX40 agonist ivuxolimab. V usage is TRBV2 and J usage is TRBJ2-2, with D unresolved. Written as DNA, the CDR3 is TGTGCCAGCAGCACGGGTTCGGGCACCGGGGAGCTGTTTTTT. The encoded protein is CASSTGSGTGELFF. Full variable domain (rest looked up from reference TRBV2 and TRBJ2-2): EPEVTQTPSHQVTQMGQEVILRCVPISNHLYFYWYRQILGQKVEFLVSFYNNEISEKSEIFDDQFSVERPDGSNFTLKIRSTKLEDSAMYFCASSTGSGTGELFFGEGSRLTVL.